Following are 11 T cell receptor beta chains from one sample sequenced in a study of T cell responses to AZD1222 COVID-19 vaccine. Profiling relied on immunoSEQ multiplex PCR, and the TCRdb table lists in-frame clones only, not all of them. The sample consists of 80,000 or so clones, 70% to 90% of them appearing once. The specimen was peripheral blood, collected on day 0 of AZD1222 vaccination. These TCRs come from an adult in good health.

V and J are TRBV19 and TRBJ2-7; perhaps TRBD2 as D (5 bases). This CDR3 has 14 residues. Germline CDR1 and CDR2: LNHDA and SQIVND (reference sequence). The V and J ends lost 4 bases and 7 bases respectively, with 17 bases between them. In DNA form, the CDR3 reads TGTGCCAGTAGTAGGGGAATAGGGCCGGGAGAGCAGTACTTC. This gives the protein CASSRGIGPGEQYF.

This chain joins TRBV6-5 and TRBJ1-6; D unclear. V lost 6 bases and J lost 6, with 15 bases in between. Per germline, CDR1 MNHEY and CDR2 SVGAGI. The CDR3 is 15 amino acids. CDR3 region: CASRRRTEGNSPLHF. Here the CDR3 DNA reads TGTGCCAGCAGGCGGAGGACGGAAGGTAATTCACCCCTCCACTTT.

This chain uses TRBV5-1 with TRBJ1-4; tentative D call: TRBD1 (5 bases). Per germline, CDR1 SGHRS and CDR2 YFSETQ. The CDR3 extends over 14 amino acids. Trimming stripped 3 bases from V and 7 bases from J, with 13 bases between. The CDR3 bases are TGCGCCAGCAGCTACGGTCAGGGCGGTGAAAAACTGTTTTTT. Translating it yields CASSYGQGGEKLFF.

The chain carries TRBV10-3 and TRBJ2-3, with D possibly matching TRBD2 (6 bases). Per the germline V gene, CDR1 is ENHRY and CDR2 is SYGVKD. V was trimmed by 10 bases and J by 6 bases, leaving 17 bases between them. This CDR3 region has 13 residues. CDR3 residues: CATRSGEWDTQYF. CDR3 bases: TGTGCCACCAGGTCGGGGGAATGGGATACGCAGTATTTT.

The chain employs TRBV7-2 and TRBJ2-7, with 7 bases that match TRBD1. Germline V lookup: CDR1 SGHTA, CDR2 FQGNSA. V was clipped by 5 bases and J by 2 bases; unmatched bases: 6. CDR3 length equals 14 residues. The CDR3 sequence: CASSLRDSTYEQYF. The CDR3 nucleotides read TGTGCCAGCAGCCTCCGGGACAGCACCTACGAGCAGTACTTC.

This chain joins TRBV7-2 and TRBJ2-5; perhaps TRBD2 as D (6 bases). V was trimmed by 5 bases and J by 2 bases, leaving 21 bases between them. Germline V gives CDR1 SGHTA, CDR2 FQGNSA. The CDR3 extends over 17 amino acids. The CDR3 region is CASSRSSRGSGQETQYF. CDR3 nucleotide sequence: TGTGCCAGCAGCCGGTCTTCGCGGGGTAGCGGACAAGAGACCCAGTACTTC.

The chain joins TRBV29-1 to TRBJ2-1, with 8 positions matching TRBD1. After removal of 3 bases from V and 16 bases from J, the junction contained 8 bases not matched to a gene. CDR1 is SQVTM, CDR2 ANQGSEA, per germline. The CDR3 consists of 11 residues. CDR3 sequence (DNA): TGCAGCGTTGAGCTAGACAGGGGTTATTTCTTC. As protein: CSVELDRGYFF.

The J gene is TRBJ1-1, the V gene TRBV6-7, with D perhaps matching TRBD1 (5 bases). TRBV6-7 is flagged as an ORF with uncertain function. Trimming removed 5 bases at V and 5 bases at J, with 12 bases between. The CDR3 is 13 amino acids. The CDR3 region is CASSPSPGTEAFF. The DNA of the CDR3 is TGTGCCAGCAGTCCATCCCCAGGGACTGAAGCTTTCTTT.

V is TRBV29-1 and J is TRBJ2-7; D is undetermined. Germline V gene lookup returns CDR1 SQVTM and CDR2 ANQGSEA. V gave up 5 bases and J gave up 0 bases, with 8 bases separating them. The CDR3 covers 12 residues. The CDR3 spells CSVFVPSYEQYF. Here the CDR3 DNA reads TGCAGCGTTTTCGTCCCCTCCTACGAGCAGTACTTC.

This chain uses TRBV7-8 with TRBJ2-4; D gene uncertain. This CDR3 is 13 amino acids long. Germline V gives CDR1 SGHVS, CDR2 FQNEAQ. V lost 2 bases to trimming and J lost 5 bases, with 7 bases between them. The CDR3 loop is CASSLTDQNIQYF. For the CDR3, the DNA is TGTGCCAGCAGCTTAACGGATCAAAACATTCAGTACTTC.

J is TRBJ2-1 and V is TRBV11-2; a possible D gene is TRBD1 (5 bases). The germline V and J ends were trimmed by 0 bases and 9 bases, with 30 bases remaining between them. Germline values: CDR1 SGHAT, CDR2 FQNNGV. This CDR3 region has 20 residues. Here the CDR3 DNA reads TGTGCCAGCAGCTTAGAGGGTGCCGGGTCTTTGGGGCCCTTACAATCTGAGCAGTTCTTC. Encoded protein: CASSLEGAGSLGPLQSEQFF. Filled out from reference TRBV11-2 and TRBJ2-1, the complete variable domain reads EAGVAQSPRYKIIEKRQSVAFWCNPISGHATLYWYQQILGQGPKLLIQFQNNGVVDDSQLPKDRFSAERLKGVDSTLKIQPAKLEDSAVYLCASSLEGAGSLGPLQSEQFFGPGTRLTVL.